The present entry profiles one T cell receptor beta chain with its context. Antigen specificity is unknown. The CDR3 loop spans 15 amino acids. Germline V gene data show CDR1 as MNHNS and CDR2 as SASEGT. V trimming: 1 base; J trimming: 6 bases; junction bases outside the gene matches: 3. The repertoire was sequenced with immunoSEQ multiplex PCR; TCRdb's copy has only in-frame clones and lacks some. The sample carries 45,000 to 50,000 clones, about nine tenths recorded once. The data were taken from a study of OX40 agonist ivuxolimab in advanced cancers. Study background: Aged roughly 20 to 79 with a mean of approximately 60 years, they were around 85% male. Two patients with cutaneous melanoma and one with hepatocellular carcinoma, three in total, showed partial responses. Study-level points and caveats: In the 0.1 to 3.0 mg/kg range, CD4+ and CD8+ blood T cells had expanded clonally by week 6.

The rearrangement links TRBV6-1 to TRBJ2-7; TRBD2 agrees at 13 bases. This clonotype was sampled from an adult with an advanced solid tumor such as melanoma, head and neck, liver or kidney cancer. Sequenced here: CD4+ or CD8+ T cells sorted from blood, sampled in a trial of the OX40 agonist ivuxolimab. For the CDR3, the DNA is TGTGCCAGCAGTGAAGTGGGACTAGCGGGACGCGAGCAGTACTTC. This translates into CASSEVGLAGREQYF.